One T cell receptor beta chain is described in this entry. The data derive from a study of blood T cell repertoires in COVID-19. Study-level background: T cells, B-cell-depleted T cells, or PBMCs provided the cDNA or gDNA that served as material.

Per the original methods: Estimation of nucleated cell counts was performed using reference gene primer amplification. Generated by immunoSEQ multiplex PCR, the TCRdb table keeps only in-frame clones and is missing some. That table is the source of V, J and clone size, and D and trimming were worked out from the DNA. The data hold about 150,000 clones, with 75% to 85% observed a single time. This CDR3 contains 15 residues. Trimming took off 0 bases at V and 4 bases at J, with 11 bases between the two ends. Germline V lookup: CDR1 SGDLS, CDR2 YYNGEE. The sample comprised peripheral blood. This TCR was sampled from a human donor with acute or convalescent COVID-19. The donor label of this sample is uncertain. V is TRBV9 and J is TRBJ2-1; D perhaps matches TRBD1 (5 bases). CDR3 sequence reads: CASSVEITGYNEQFF. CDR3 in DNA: TGTGCCAGCAGCGTAGAAATCACAGGTTACAATGAGCAGTTCTTC.